This T cell receptor (beta chain) was obtained from a study of cytomegalovirus exposure and HLA in healthy donors. Study-wide context: A preliminary data release comprised approximately 85 million unique TCRs obtained from HLA-typed donors. In terms of ancestry, the Caucasian-associated cluster contained roughly four fifths of the 398 genotyped donors. Study findings and constraints: A missense DCLRE1C variant was associated with V- and J-gene trimming of TCR beta chains in a later analysis, and an independent cohort replicated the association.

Comment on this clone: The antigen is unknown.

Healthy bone marrow donors supplied every sample. PCR amplification relied on 60 Vbeta primers (plus 13 Jbeta primers). Sequenced by immunoSEQ multiplex PCR; TCRdb stores in-frame clones only, minus some. The sample has 110,000 or so clones; around 77% are singletons. The sequence came from a woman in her 30s in good health and CMV-seropositive. What was sequenced was PBMCs.

CDR3 DNA: TGTGCCAGCAACCCCGGGGGGGGTAGGGATACGCAGTATTTT. Protein: CASNPGGGRDTQYF. The genes are TRBV2 and TRBJ2-3, with 8 nucleotides matching TRBD2. After removal of 7 bases from V and 6 bases from J, the junction contained 9 bases not matched to a gene. There are 14 residues in the CDR3. Per germline, CDR1 SNHLY and CDR2 FYNNEI.